This record looks at one T cell receptor beta chain sequence and its context. Its cognate antigen is unknown. The junction departs from the called germline gene at one end, perhaps through a read error. The sample contains more than one DNA sequence encoding this CDR3. The data originate from a study of beta chain features in type 1 diabetes. Donors underwent one heparinised blood draw, around 120 mL on average. The purity of all sorted populations exceeded 95%. From germline, CDR1 is SGHAT and CDR2 FQNNGV. The CDR3 has 11 residues. Sequenced material consisted of expressed TCRB transcripts (all of the isolated RNA was reverse transcribed). The repertoire was sequenced with immunoSEQ multiplex PCR; TCRdb's copy has only in-frame clones and lacks some. This table holds 120,000 or so clones, 15% to 20% found once. Overall study results and limits: Within each of all four CD4+ subsets, Type 1 diabetes patients had TCRB CDR3s that were moderately but significantly shorter. Within the patient group, naive, central memory and Treg TCRB repertoires appeared more similar to each other than within healthy donors. The VDJ junctions of type 1 diabetes patients carried fewer insertions and more deletions.

V and J are TRBV11-2 and TRBJ2-1, with D unclear. The sequenced sample was central memory CD4+ T cells from blood. The TCR comes from a man aged 18 to 29 with type 1 diabetes. DNA for the CDR3: TGTGCCAGCAGCCTAGACAATGAGCAGTTCTTC. Amino acids: CASSLDNEQFF.